The 10 T cell receptor beta chains presented below share a single source sample, sequenced in a study of T cells after yellow fever vaccination. Using its own MiXCR run on the 5' RACE reads, TCRdb lists one record per CDR3 protein. The sample lists 100,000 to 150,000 distinct CDR3 sequences, approximately 14% occurring once. Sequencing used CD8+ T cells sorted from PBMCs, obtained 5 days after the yellow fever booster vaccination. Source of these receptors: a man between 18 and 29 years old who received the YFV17D yellow fever vaccine.

The chain employs TRBV6-5 and TRBJ1-4; D remains ambiguous. Germline V gene sequence: CDR1 MNHEY, CDR2 SVGAGI. The CDR3 sequence is 13 residues long. V was trimmed by 0 bases and J by 9 bases, leaving 8 bases between them. The CDR3 sequence is CASSYSDQKKLFF. CDR3 DNA sequence: TGTGCCAGCAGTTACTCGGATCAAAAAAAACTGTTTTTT.

The genes are TRBV29-1 and TRBJ2-3; 8 positions agree with TRBD1. This CDR3 has 15 amino acids. From germline, CDR1 is SQVTM and CDR2 ANQGSEA. V was clipped by 4 bases and J by 5 bases; unmatched bases: 11. The CDR3 sequence is CSVGPSGGAGDTQYF. The CDR3 nucleotides read TGCAGCGTTGGCCCTTCAGGGGGCGCCGGAGATACGCAGTATTTT.

This clonotype was detected once. The DNA for the CDR3 is TGTGCCAGCAGTTTGTGGACAGGGGGCAAAGATACGCAGTATTTT. This translates into CASSLWTGGKDTQYF. J is TRBJ2-3 and V is TRBV12-3 or TRBV12-4; 11 bases line up with TRBD1. This CDR3 has 15 residues. V trimming: 3 bases; J trimming: 5 bases; junction bases outside the gene matches: 4.

This clonotype was seen a few times. The chain joins TRBV4-1 to TRBJ1-1; D remains unclear. Germline V gene data show CDR1 as MGHRA and CDR2 as YSYEKL. The CDR3 sequence is 14 residues long. Trimming pared 3 bases from V and 1 base from J, leaving 9 bases between. In DNA form, the CDR3 reads TGCGCCAGCAGCCAGCGGGCAGGGAACACTGAAGCTTTCTTT. Protein sequence: CASSQRAGNTEAFF.

Ten or more counts support this clonotype. The chain combines TRBV5-1 with TRBJ2-1; 7 nucleotides align to TRBD1. This CDR3 is 13 amino acids long. Germline CDR1 and CDR2: SGHRS and YFSETQ. V gave up 2 bases and J gave up 5 bases; unmatched junction bases: 1. CDR3 sequence: CASSLTGDNEQFF. The CDR3 DNA reads as TGCGCCAGCAGCTTAACAGGGGACAATGAGCAGTTCTTC. The full variable domain, with the rest looked up from reference TRBV5-1 and TRBJ2-1, is KAGVTQTPRYLIKTRGQQVTLSCSPISGHRSVSWYQQTPGQGLQFLFEYFSETQRNKGNFPGRFSGRQFSNSRSEMNVSTLELGDSALYLCASSLTGDNEQFFGPGTRLTVL.

This chain joins TRBV6-1 and TRBJ2-7; D unresolved. Trimming took off 4 bases at V and 5 bases at J, with 21 bases between the two ends. The CDR3 is made up of 16 amino acids. CDR1 MNHNS and CDR2 SASEGT come from the germline V gene. CDR3 in amino acids: CASSAGLKLVDDEQYF. The CDR3 DNA reads as TGTGCCAGCAGTGCCGGCCTGAAGCTAGTCGACGACGAGCAGTACTTC.

In this sample, this clonotype turned up a few times. The V call is TRBV12-3 or TRBV12-4, the J call TRBJ1-2; D gene unclear. The germline V and J ends were trimmed by 3 bases and 2 bases, with 10 bases remaining between them. The CDR3 runs to 14 residues. The CDR3 DNA sequence: TGTGCCAGCAGTTTCTCGGGTACCAACTATGGCTACACCTTC. Translation gives CASSFSGTNYGYTF.

The gene calls are TRBV6-6 and TRBJ1-5, with D possibly being TRBD1 (5 bases). The germline gives CDR1 MNHNY, CDR2 SVGAGI (reference sequence). The CDR3 is made up of 14 amino acids. V was shortened by 5 bases and J by 0 bases, with 8 bases between the two germline ends. The chain's CDR3 is CASSPGTSNQPQHF. The CDR3 DNA sequence: TGTGCCAGCAGTCCCGGGACTAGCAATCAGCCCCAGCATTTT.

This clonotype was counted ten times or more. The chain recombines TRBV5-5 with TRBJ2-1; D call uncertain. CDR3 length: 15 amino acids. V was trimmed by 0 bases and J by 6 bases, leaving 13 bases between them. Germline CDR1 is SGHKS and CDR2 is YYEKEE (reference sequence). As DNA, the CDR3 is TGTGCCAGCAGCTTGGGACAATTCATTGGCAATGAGCAGTTCTTC. Protein product: CASSLGQFIGNEQFF.

This clonotype was counted a few times. The V call is TRBV7-9, the J call TRBJ1-1; D may be TRBD1 (6 bases). V lost 5 bases, J lost 3 bases, and 10 bases lay in between. From germline, CDR1 is SEHNR and CDR2 FQNEAQ (reference sequence). The CDR3 consists of 13 residues. As DNA, the CDR3 is TGTGCCAGCAGCACAGGGTCGGACACTGAAGCTTTCTTT. Translated, it gives CASSTGSDTEAFF.